The 18 T cell receptor beta chains below were found in one sample sequenced in a study of CD8 T cells in ankylosing spondylitis. In TCRdb, the 5' RACE reads were re-called with MiXCR into one record per CDR3 protein. The data show around 320,000 distinct CDR3 sequences, around 20% seen once. The sequenced sample consisted of blood, either unsorted or a sorted T cell fraction (not recorded which). The receptors shown here come from a female donor with ankylosing spondylitis or in good health (not recorded which).

This clonotype appeared a few times. The chain carries TRBV20-1 and TRBJ2-7; D is undetermined. There are 10 residues in the CDR3. V was shortened by 7 bases and J by 5 bases, with 9 bases between the two germline ends. Germline CDR1 and CDR2: DFQATT and SNEGSKA (reference sequence). In nucleotides, the CDR3 is TGCAGTGTAACGTCCGACGAGCAGTACTTC. It translates to CSVTSDEQYF.

This clonotype was recorded many times. The chain joins TRBV29-1 to TRBJ2-2, with D unresolved. This CDR3 is 13 amino acids long. Germline assignment: CDR1 SQVTM and CDR2 ANQGSEA. Trimming stripped 7 bases from V and 7 bases from J, with 16 bases between. The CDR3 is CSGAMSLGGELFF. CDR3 sequence (DNA): TGCAGCGGGGCCATGAGCTTAGGCGGGGAGCTGTTTTTT.

The chain recombines TRBV5-1 with TRBJ2-3; 9 positions match TRBD1. V trimming: 1 base; J trimming: 4 bases; junction bases outside the gene matches: 4. Germline values: CDR1 SGHRS, CDR2 YFSETQ. The CDR3 is 15 amino acids. In DNA form, the CDR3 reads TGCGCCAGCAGCTTGACAGGGGGCATTGCAGATACGCAGTATTTT. It specifies CASSLTGGIADTQYF.

This clonotype has at least ten counts. The chain uses TRBV5-1 and TRBJ2-7; D remains unclear. V gave up 5 bases and J gave up 6 bases, with 18 bases separating them. The CDR3 is made up of 14 amino acids. Germline V gene sequence: CDR1 SGHRS, CDR2 YFSETQ. CDR3 nucleotides: TGCGCCAGCAGACAAGGGAACGCCCAGAGCGAGCAGTACTTC. As protein: CASRQGNAQSEQYF.

A few counts support this clonotype. This sequence joins TRBV15 and TRBJ2-1; TRBD2 agrees at 8 bases. Germline CDR1 LNHNV, CDR2 YYDKDF (reference sequence). The CDR3 runs 15 residues. V shed 5 bases, J shed 6 bases, and the junction held 9 bases outside the gene matches. CDR3 DNA: TGTGCCACCAGCCGCCTAGCGGGCCTCGGCAATGAGCAGTTCTTC. It is translated as CATSRLAGLGNEQFF.

This chain connects TRBV28 to TRBJ2-7, with no clear D. V was pared by 5 bases and J by 0 bases, with 11 bases between. CDR1 and CDR2 from the germline V gene are MDHEN and SYDVKM. The CDR3 has 14 residues. The CDR3 protein is CASSQSRSSYEQYF. The CDR3 coding sequence is TGTGCCAGCAGTCAGTCGAGAAGCTCCTACGAGCAGTACTTC.

This chain joins TRBV24-1 and TRBJ2-1; D gene ambiguous. CDR1 and CDR2 from the germline V gene are KGHDR and SFDVKD. The CDR3 runs to 18 residues. Between the trimmed V and J ends, which lost 0 bases and 6 bases, there was a span of 20 bases. The CDR3 coding sequence is TGTGCCACCAGTGATTTGCGTTCGCGTTTCGGCAGCGTCAATGAGCAGTTCTTC. This translates into CATSDLRSRFGSVNEQFF.

Ten or more counts support this clonotype. This chain links TRBV7-9 with TRBJ1-4, with TRBD1 identical over 7 bases. The V gene's germline CDR1 is SEHNR and CDR2 FQNEAQ (reference sequence). Trimming took 5 bases from V and 3 from J; bases not matched to a gene: 3. CDR3 length: 14 residues. In DNA, the CDR3 is TGTGCCAGCAGCCCCGGGACAGCTAATGAAAAACTGTTTTTT. The encoded protein is CASSPGTANEKLFF.

The rearrangement links TRBV4-3 to TRBJ2-4, with D maybe TRBD1 (5 bases). Germline loops: CDR1 LGHNA, CDR2 YSLEER. The CDR3 sequence is 14 residues long. V was pared by 1 base and J by 3 bases, with 7 bases between. The CDR3 is CASSQGGSKNIQYF. CDR3 in DNA: TGCGCCAGCAGCCAAGGGGGCAGCAAAAACATTCAGTACTTC.

This sequence joins TRBV27 and TRBJ1-2; 9 nucleotides match TRBD1. V was clipped by 6 bases and J by 6 bases; unmatched bases: 5. This CDR3 spans 13 amino acids. Germline V gives CDR1 MNHEY, CDR2 SMNVEV (reference sequence). CDR3 amino acids: CASSHRGRDGYTF. The CDR3 bases are TGTGCCAGCAGCCACAGGGGGCGGGATGGCTACACCTTC.

The rearrangement uses TRBV2 and TRBJ2-5; 10 bases align to TRBD1. V was clipped by 10 bases and J by 2 bases; unmatched bases: 7. In germline, CDR1 is SNHLY, CDR2 FYNNEI. The CDR3 contains 14 residues. CDR3 region: CATYRDRGQETQYF. In nucleotides, the CDR3 is TGTGCCACGTACCGGGACAGGGGACAAGAGACCCAGTACTTC. The complete variable domain, with remaining parts taken from reference TRBV2 and TRBJ2-5, reads EPEVTQTPSHQVTQMGQEVILRCVPISNHLYFYWYRQILGQKVEFLVSFYNNEISEKSEIFDDQFSVERPDGSNFTLKIRSTKLEDSAMYFCATYRDRGQETQYFGPGTRLLVL.

This clonotype was counted between two and nine times. V is TRBV24-1 and J is TRBJ2-1; 8 bases align to TRBD1. CDR3 length: 14 amino acids. With 5 bases clipped from V and 7 bases from J, the junction kept 6 bases outside the gene matches. CDR1 is KGHDR and CDR2 is SFDVKD in the germline V gene. CDR3 in amino acids: CATSAQGAGNEQFF. The CDR3 bases are TGTGCCACCAGTGCCCAGGGGGCTGGGAATGAGCAGTTCTTC.

The chain employs TRBV10-3 and TRBJ2-7, with TRBD2 identical over 7 bases. Trimming cost V 11 bases and J 0 bases; bases outside gene matches: 10. The CDR3 runs 14 residues. The germline V gene has CDR1 ENHRY and CDR2 SYGVKD. The CDR3 nucleotides read TGTGCCTCCTGGGGGGGACTGGTCTCCTACGAGCAGTACTTC. Translation: CASWGGLVSYEQYF.

This clonotype was seen a few times. V and J are TRBV4-3 and TRBJ2-1; no definite D call. Trimming took 4 bases from V and 0 from J, leaving 4 bases between them. This CDR3 is 13 amino acids long. Germline lookup yields CDR1 LGHNA and CDR2 YSLEER. CDR3 coding DNA: TGCGCCAGCAGCCTTTTCTCCTACAATGAGCAGTTCTTC. The encoded protein is CASSLFSYNEQFF.

This clonotype was seen more than once but under ten times. The chain combines TRBV1 with TRBJ2-1; TRBD1 is the table's D call and was not checked against the DNA. TRBV1 is recorded as a pseudogene. The CDR3 totals 15 residues. The DNA for the CDR3 is TGCACCAGCAGATGGGGGGGCAGGCCCTACAATGAGCAGTTCTTC. Translation gives CTSRWGGRPYNEQFF.

This clonotype was seen more than once but under ten times. This CDR3 is CASSIGQGTYEQYF. For the CDR3, the DNA is TGTGCCAGCAGCATAGGACAGGGGACCTACGAGCAGTACTTC. V is TRBV5-6 and J is TRBJ2-7, with 9 bases aligning to TRBD1. V lost 4 bases and J lost 2; bases outside the gene matches: 4. Per germline, CDR1 SGHDT and CDR2 YYEEEE. The CDR3 spans 14 residues.

This clonotype showed up many times. The chain couples TRBV7-9 to TRBJ2-2; 14 nucleotides agree with TRBD2. Unmatched junction bases numbered 7, after V lost 6 bases and J lost 4 bases. Germline CDR1 and CDR2: SEHNR and FQNEAQ (reference sequence). CDR3 length: 17 residues. CDR3 sequence (DNA): TGTGCCAGCAGTCCGGGACTAGCGGGAGTGAGCACCGGGGAGCTGTTTTTT. Translated, it gives CASSPGLAGVSTGELFF.

In its sample, this clonotype was seen a few times. V is TRBV25-1 and J is TRBJ1-1; 7 bases line up with TRBD1. This CDR3 spans 14 amino acids. The germline V gene encodes CDR1 MGHDK and CDR2 SYGVNS. With V trimmed by 6 bases and J by 5 bases, 9 bases remained unmatched. In DNA, the CDR3 is TGTGCCAGCAGAAATAGGGCAGGGGGAACTGAAGCTTTCTTT. Translated, it gives CASRNRAGGTEAFF.